This entry features one TCR beta chain sequence. Its antigen is not known. The V gene's germline CDR1 is WSHSY and CDR2 SAAADI. The V end was cut by 7 bases, the J end by 3 bases, with 9 bases between. The CDR3 totals 12 residues. The data originate from a study of cytomegalovirus exposure and HLA in healthy donors. General observations from the study: Subsequent analysis revealed that first-cohort TCR clusters tended to co-occur in the roughly 120 validation repertoires. The study put under 200 TCR beta chains on its list as cytomegalovirus-associated. With high specificity and sensitivity, the classifier reportedly diagnosed cytomegalovirus status.

Measured with immunoSEQ multiplex PCR; TCRdb has only the in-frame clones, and not every one. The sample includes approximately 160,000 clones, 85% of them seen just once. The chain employs TRBV10-2 and TRBJ1-2; a possible D gene is TRBD1 (5 bases). This clonotype originated in a man aged 25 to 45 in good health and CMV-seropositive. The sequencing sample was made of PBMCs. CDR3 sequence: CASIGGDYGYTF. The CDR3 nucleotides are TGCGCCAGCATCGGAGGGGACTATGGCTACACCTTC.